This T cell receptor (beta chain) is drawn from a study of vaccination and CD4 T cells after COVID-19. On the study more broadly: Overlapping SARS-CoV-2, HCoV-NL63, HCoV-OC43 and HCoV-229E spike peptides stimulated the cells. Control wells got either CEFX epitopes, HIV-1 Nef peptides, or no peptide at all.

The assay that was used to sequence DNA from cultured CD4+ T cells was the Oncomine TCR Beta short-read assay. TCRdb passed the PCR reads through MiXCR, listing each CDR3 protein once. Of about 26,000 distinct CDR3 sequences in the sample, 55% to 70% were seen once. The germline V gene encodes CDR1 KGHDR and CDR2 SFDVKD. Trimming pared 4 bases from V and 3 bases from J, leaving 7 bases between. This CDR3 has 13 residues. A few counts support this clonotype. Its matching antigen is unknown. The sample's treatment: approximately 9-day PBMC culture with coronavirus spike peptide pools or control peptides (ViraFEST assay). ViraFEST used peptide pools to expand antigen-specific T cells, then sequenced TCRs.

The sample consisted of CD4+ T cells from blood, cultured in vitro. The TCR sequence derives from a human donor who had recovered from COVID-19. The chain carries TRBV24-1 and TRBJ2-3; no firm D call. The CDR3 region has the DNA TGTGCCACCAGTGACCCATATACAGATACGCAGTATTTT. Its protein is CATSDPYTDTQYF.